This T cell receptor (beta chain) is drawn from a study of OX40 agonist ivuxolimab in advanced cancers. Study as a whole: With ivuxolimab, an agonistic anti-OX40 (CD134) antibody, patients were treated.

Enrollment shut out patients with autoimmune disease history or systemic immunosuppression. TCRdb's copy holds only in-frame clones and misses some; the assay was immunoSEQ multiplex PCR. The table lists about 110,000 clones, roughly 90% of them singletons. Study-level findings and limits: Relative to CD4+, CD8+ T cells held more expanded clones on average. At 0.1 to 3.0 mg/kg and by week 6, clonal expansion occurred in CD4+ and CD8+ blood T cells.

Worth noting for this clone: The antigen is unknown.

Trimming cost V 5 bases and J 5 bases; bases outside gene matches: 7. Germline loops: CDR1 MNHNY, CDR2 SVGAGI (reference sequence). The CDR3 length is 15 residues. Material: CD4+ or CD8+ T cells sorted from blood, obtained in a trial of the OX40 agonist ivuxolimab. The chain couples TRBV6-6 to TRBJ1-5; 9 bases align to TRBD1. This TCR was recovered from an adult with an advanced solid tumor such as melanoma, head and neck, liver or kidney cancer. The CDR3 DNA is TGTGCCAGCAGTGGGACAGGGAGAGATGATCAGCCCCAGCATTTT. As protein: CASSGTGRDDQPQHF.